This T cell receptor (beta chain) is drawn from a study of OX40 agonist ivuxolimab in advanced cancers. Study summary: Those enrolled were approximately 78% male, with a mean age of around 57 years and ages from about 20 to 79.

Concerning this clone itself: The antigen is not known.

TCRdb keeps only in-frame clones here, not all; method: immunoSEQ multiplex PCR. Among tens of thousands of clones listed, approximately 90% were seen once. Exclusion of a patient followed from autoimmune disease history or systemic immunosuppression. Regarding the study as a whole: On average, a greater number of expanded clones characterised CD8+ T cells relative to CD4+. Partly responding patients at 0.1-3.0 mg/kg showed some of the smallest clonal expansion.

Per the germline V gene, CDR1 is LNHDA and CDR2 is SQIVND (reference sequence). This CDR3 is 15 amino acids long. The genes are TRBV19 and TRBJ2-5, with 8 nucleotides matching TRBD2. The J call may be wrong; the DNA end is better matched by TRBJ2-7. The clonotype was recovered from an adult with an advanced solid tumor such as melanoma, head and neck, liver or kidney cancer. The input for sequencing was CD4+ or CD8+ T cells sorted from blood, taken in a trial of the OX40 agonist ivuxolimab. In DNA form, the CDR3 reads TGTGCCAGTAGTACTGGACTAGCAGGCCATAACGAGCAGTACTTC. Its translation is CASSTGLAGHNEQYF.